These 19 T cell receptor beta chains were sequenced from one sample in a study of a mutant IDH1 vaccine in newly diagnosed glioma. Which antigens these TCRs recognize remains unknown. Clones were sequenced by immunoSEQ multiplex PCR, and TCRdb holds only the in-frame ones, with some missing. The sample carries tens of thousands of clones, roughly 74% recorded once. Time point reported: week 5, during vaccination. A 20-mer mutant IDH1 peptide at 300 ug was injected subcutaneously with topical imiquimod. The sample in question was PBMCs, obtained from a glioma patient whose treatment included an IDH1 peptide vaccine. These receptor sequences come from a middle-aged man with glioma.

This chain links TRBV5-1 with TRBJ1-1; 8 bases fit TRBD1. This CDR3 comprises 15 residues. CDR1 SGHRS and CDR2 YFSETQ come from the germline V gene. With V trimmed by 2 bases and J by 4 bases, 7 bases remained unmatched. This CDR3 reads CASSFDGQGTTEAFF. In nucleotides, the CDR3 is TGCGCCAGCAGCTTCGACGGACAGGGCACCACTGAAGCTTTCTTT. Full variable domain (outside the CDR3, taken from reference TRBV5-1 and TRBJ1-1): KAGVTQTPRYLIKTRGQQVTLSCSPISGHRSVSWYQQTPGQGLQFLFEYFSETQRNKGNFPGRFSGRQFSNSRSEMNVSTLELGDSALYLCASSFDGQGTTEAFFGQGTRLTVV.

This clone was picked up one time. The rearrangement uses TRBV19 and TRBJ1-2; maybe TRBD1 (5 bases). V lost 4 bases and J 5 bases, leaving 17 bases between the germline ends. The germline gives CDR1 LNHDA, CDR2 SQIVND (reference sequence). The CDR3 loop spans 15 amino acids. CDR3 nucleotides: TGTGCCAGTAGTAGAAACTCCGGGACTGAGTATGGCTACACCTTC. This encodes CASSRNSGTEYGYTF.

This chain links TRBV7-3 with TRBJ2-5; the D call may be TRBD1 or TRBD2 (6 bases each). V lost 1 base and J 4 bases, leaving 13 bases between the germline ends. The CDR3 is 15 residues long. Germline loops: CDR1 SGHTA, CDR2 FQGTGA. CDR3 sequence reads: CASSLMGRGLETQYF. The CDR3 DNA sequence: TGTGCCAGCAGCTTAATGGGTCGGGGGCTAGAGACCCAGTACTTC.

This chain links TRBV13 with TRBJ2-5; perhaps TRBD2 as D (6 bases). CDR1 and CDR2 (germline): PRHDT, FYEKMQ (reference sequence). The CDR3 is 14 residues long. The ends were cut back, 5 bases at V and 5 bases at J, with 15 bases in the middle. DNA for the CDR3: TGTGCCAGCAGCGTGCGGGGTAGGAAGGAGACCCAGTACTTC. This translates into CASSVRGRKETQYF.

The CDR3 region is CAISEQTEYGYTF. The CDR3 DNA follows: TGTGCCATCAGTGAGCAGACGGAGTATGGCTACACCTTC. The V gene is TRBV10-3, the J gene TRBJ1-2; D call uncertain. Germline loops: CDR1 ENHRY, CDR2 SYGVKD. The CDR3 length is 13 residues. Trimming removed 2 bases at V and 5 bases at J, with 9 bases between.

V usage is TRBV29-1 and J usage is TRBJ2-7; the D gene is possibly TRBD2 (6 bases). Germline CDR1 SQVTM, CDR2 ANQGSEA. This CDR3 has 12 residues. V was clipped by 3 bases and J by 7 bases, with 13 bases between them. The CDR3 protein is CSVDRNSGEQYF. CDR3 nucleotide sequence: TGCAGCGTTGATCGGAACAGCGGGGAGCAGTACTTC.

Written as DNA, the CDR3 is TGCAGCGTTGCGGTCGAGGGTTCACCCACAGATACGCAGTATTTT. Protein sequence: CSVAVEGSPTDTQYF. V is TRBV29-1 and J is TRBJ2-3, with a weak D call TRBD2 (5 bases). The CDR3 is 15 amino acids. Germline CDR1 is SQVTM and CDR2 is ANQGSEA. Trimming pared 4 bases from V and 2 bases from J, leaving 16 bases between.

The V gene is TRBV6-6, the J gene TRBJ1-1, with a tentative D call TRBD1 (5 bases). CDR1 is MNHNY and CDR2 is SVGAGI in the germline V gene (reference sequence). This CDR3 comprises 15 residues. V lost 0 bases, J lost 3 bases, and 11 bases lay in between. The CDR3 DNA is TGTGCCAGCAGTTACTCGGGGGTGCCGGACACTGAAGCTTTCTTT. This codes for CASSYSGVPDTEAFF.

The chain uses TRBV20-1 and TRBJ1-2; D gene uncertain. In germline, CDR1 is DFQATT, CDR2 SNEGSKA (reference sequence). V was shortened by 3 bases and J by 7 bases, with 0 bases between the two germline ends. CDR3 length: 8 residues. For the CDR3, the DNA is TGCAGTGCTAGTGGCTACACCTTC. Its protein is CSASGYTF.

The J gene is TRBJ1-2, the V gene TRBV4-1; tentatively, D is TRBD1 (6 bases). V lost 3 bases, J lost 3 bases, and 14 bases lay in between. The CDR3 is 15 amino acids. Germline V CDR1 and CDR2: MGHRA, YSYEKL. The CDR3 nucleotides are TGCGCCAGCAGCCACTCCGAGTCAGGGGACTATGGCTACACCTTC. Encoded protein: CASSHSESGDYGYTF.

As for this clone: This same CDR3 is encoded by further DNA sequences in the sample. The chain carries TRBV7-9 and TRBJ1-2; 7 nucleotides line up with TRBD1. V gave up 0 bases and J gave up 7 bases; unmatched junction bases: 5. CDR1 is SEHNR and CDR2 is FQNEAQ in the germline V gene (reference sequence). The CDR3 runs 14 residues. The chain's CDR3 is CASSLAGGEGGYTF. Written as DNA, the CDR3 is TGTGCCAGCAGCTTAGCAGGGGGCGAAGGTGGCTACACCTTC.

This clone came up once. The chain joins TRBV11-2 to TRBJ1-1, with 7 bases that match TRBD1. The CDR3 sequence is 13 residues long. Germline CDR1 is SGHAT and CDR2 is FQNNGV. The junction had 2 bases not matched to a gene; V was cut back by 2 bases and J by 5 bases. This chain's CDR3 is CASSLTGATEAFF. In DNA, the CDR3 is TGTGCCAGCAGCTTAACAGGGGCGACTGAAGCTTTCTTT.

The chain employs TRBV7-2 and TRBJ1-2; D is unresolved. Trimming stripped 3 bases from V and 4 bases from J, with 15 bases between. CDR1 is SGHTA and CDR2 is FQGNSA in the germline V gene. The CDR3 has 15 amino acids. CDR3 in amino acids: CASSFKGDSFYGYTF. CDR3 sequence (DNA): TGTGCCAGCAGCTTTAAGGGTGATTCTTTCTATGGCTACACCTTC.

The chain recombines TRBV2 with TRBJ1-2; TRBD1 agrees at 7 bases. CDR1 is SNHLY, CDR2 FYNNEI, per germline. The J segment lost 2 bases and the V segment lost 6 bases, leaving 3 bases of the junction unmatched. This CDR3 is built from 13 residues. CDR3: CASRMTGNYGYTF. As DNA, the CDR3 is TGTGCCAGCAGGATGACAGGGAACTATGGCTACACCTTC.

The genes are TRBV6-6 and TRBJ2-7, with D hard to call. The CDR3 covers 16 residues. V was trimmed by 0 bases and J by 2 bases, leaving 14 bases between them. From germline, CDR1 is MNHNY and CDR2 SVGAGI (reference sequence). CDR3 residues: CASSYSTVGWAYEQYF. As DNA, the CDR3 is TGTGCCAGCAGTTACTCAACGGTGGGGTGGGCCTACGAGCAGTACTTC.

The rearrangement links TRBV11-3 to TRBJ2-3, with D possibly called TRBD1 or TRBD2 (7 bases each). This CDR3 has 19 amino acids. Germline V gene sequence: CDR1 SGHNT, CDR2 YENEEA. V was trimmed by 3 bases and J by 10 bases, leaving 32 bases between them. Here the CDR3 reads CASSFSKDSSRTGRGAQYF. CDR3 bases: TGTGCCAGCAGCTTCTCCAAGGACAGTTCTAGGACAGGCCGGGGGGCGCAGTATTTT. Looking up the rest from reference TRBV11-3 and TRBJ2-3 gives the full variable domain: EAGVVQSPRYKIIEKKQPVAFWCNPISGHNTLYWYLQNLGQGPELLIRYENEEAVDDSQLPKDRFSAERLKGVDSTLKIQPAELGDSAVYLCASSFSKDSSRTGRGAQYFGPGTRLTVL.

The chain links TRBV6-1 to TRBJ1-3; 8 positions match TRBD1. The germline CDR1 and CDR2 sequences are MNHNS and SASEGT. The CDR3 is made up of 12 amino acids. V was pared by 11 bases and J by 7 bases, with 7 bases of the junction left unmatched. The CDR3 is CAGRTGHNTIYF. The CDR3 region has the DNA TGTGCCGGACGGACAGGGCACAACACCATATATTTT.

The gene calls are TRBV6-5 and TRBJ2-7; 10 nucleotides line up with TRBD1. Germline trimming cut 6 bases from V and 0 bases from J; bases unmatched to any gene: 2. CDR1 is MNHEY and CDR2 is SVGAGI in the germline V gene. The CDR3 is made up of 14 amino acids. DNA of the CDR3: TGTGCCAGCAGGGGGACAGGGGTCTCCTACGAGCAGTACTTC. It translates to CASRGTGVSYEQYF.

The V call is TRBV7-2, the J call TRBJ2-2; D is unclear. Between the trimmed V and J ends, which lost 4 bases and 6 bases, there was a span of 12 bases. Per germline, CDR1 SGHTA and CDR2 FQGNSA. The CDR3 consists of 14 residues. CDR3 amino acids: CASSYKTGSGELFF. In DNA, the CDR3 is TGTGCCAGCAGCTATAAGACGGGCTCCGGGGAGCTGTTTTTT.